Each of the 19 T cell receptor beta chains below was sequenced from the same sample in a study of cytomegalovirus exposure and HLA in healthy donors. Clones were sequenced by immunoSEQ multiplex PCR, and TCRdb holds only the in-frame ones, with some missing. The data hold 280,000 or so clones, with roughly 90% observed a single time. The sequenced sample was PBMCs. The receptor set was obtained from a woman aged 18 to 35 in good health and CMV-seronegative.

To note about this clone: A junction end diverges from the germline sequence, so it may reflect a read error. The chain uses TRBV2 and TRBJ1-4, with D tentatively TRBD1 (5 bases). Germline V CDR1 and CDR2: SNHLY, FYNNEI. The CDR3 is made up of 10 amino acids. CDR3 in amino acids: CASSDDRGYF. In DNA, the CDR3 is TGTGCCAGCAGTGACGACAGAGGATACTTT.

This chain joins TRBV6-6 and TRBJ2-1; 8 bases match TRBD2. This CDR3 has 16 amino acids. The V segment lost 2 bases and the J segment 5 bases; nucleotides outside the gene matches: 8. Germline loops: CDR1 MNHNY, CDR2 SVGAGI (reference sequence). Here the CDR3 DNA reads TGTGCCAGCAGTTACAGGACGGGGGGGATGGACAATGAGCAGTTCTTC. Its translation: CASSYRTGGMDNEQFF.

The chain combines TRBV28 with TRBJ2-2; 9 nucleotides agree with TRBD1. The germline gives CDR1 MDHEN, CDR2 SYDVKM. This CDR3 spans 16 amino acids. J gave up 5 bases and V 3 bases, and 7 bases lay outside the gene matches. CDR3 coding DNA: TGTGCCAGCAGTTTGCTGATTGGGACAGGGACCGGGGAGCTGTTTTTT. As protein: CASSLLIGTGTGELFF.

The chain joins TRBV10-3 to TRBJ1-3; TRBD1 aligns across 8 bases. The CDR3 has 14 amino acids. Trimming removed 3 bases from V and 6 bases from J; junction bases left unmatched: 4. Germline values: CDR1 ENHRY, CDR2 SYGVKD. CDR3 coding DNA: TGTGCCATCAGTGACTTGACAGGGGTAAACACCATATATTTT. This codes for CAISDLTGVNTIYF.

V and J are TRBV9 and TRBJ2-5, with 8 bases that match TRBD1. CDR1 is SGDLS, CDR2 YYNGEE, per germline. V dropped 5 bases and J dropped 4; count of bases not matched to a gene: 7. CDR3 length: 14 amino acids. CDR3 bases: TGTGCCAGCAGTTCAACAGGGGGAATAGAGACCCAGTACTTC. Its translation: CASSSTGGIETQYF. Full variable domain (missing parts from reference TRBV9 and TRBJ2-5): DSGVTQTPKHLITATGQRVTLRCSPRSGDLSVYWYQQSLDQGLQFLIQYYNGEERAKGNILERFSAQQFPDLHSELNLSSLELGDSALYFCASSSTGGIETQYFGPGTRLLVL.

The V and J genes are TRBV30 and TRBJ1-5, with TRBD1 as a possible D gene (5 bases). The CDR3 has 12 amino acids. With 3 bases removed from V and 9 bases from J, the gap between germline ends came to 12 bases. Per the germline V gene, CDR1 is GTSNPN and CDR2 is SVGIG (reference sequence). For the CDR3, the DNA is TGTGCCTGGAGCCAGCCCGGGGGGCCCCAGCATTTT. Protein: CAWSQPGGPQHF.

The CDR3 DNA follows: TGCAGCGCCTGGGGGGAGCAGGGCTACACCTTC. Protein sequence: CSAWGEQGYTF. The rearrangement links TRBV29-1 to TRBJ1-2; D may be TRBD1 (5 bases). CDR3 size: 11 residues. Looked up from germline, CDR1 is SQVTM and CDR2 is ANQGSEA. V was pared by 7 bases and J by 8 bases, with 14 bases between.

CDR3 sequence: CASSPPGQGWDYGYTF. CDR3 nucleotide sequence: TGTGCCAGCTCACCGCCGGGACAGGGGTGGGACTATGGCTACACCTTC. The V call is TRBV18, the J call TRBJ1-2, with 10 bases fitting TRBD1. Germline CDR1 reads KGHSH; CDR2 reads LQKENI. The CDR3 is 16 amino acids. V lost 3 bases and J lost 3; bases outside the gene matches: 7.

The chain links TRBV2 to TRBJ2-2; 8 positions agree with TRBD1. The CDR3 totals 13 residues. Germline CDR1 SNHLY, CDR2 FYNNEI. Trimming removed 11 bases from V and 6 bases from J; junction bases left unmatched: 8. CDR3 DNA: TGTGCCGGACAGGGTTTATCGGCCGGGGAGCTGTTTTTT. Translated, it gives CAGQGLSAGELFF.

The gene calls are TRBV4-2 and TRBJ2-3, with TRBD2 matching over 11 bases. The CDR3 has 14 residues. V shed 6 bases, J shed 6 bases, and the junction held 5 bases outside the gene matches. Germline lookup yields CDR1 LGHNA and CDR2 YNFKEQ. The CDR3 here is CASRLAGGWDTQYF. The CDR3 nucleotides read TGTGCCAGCAGGCTAGCGGGAGGTTGGGATACGCAGTATTTT.

The J gene is TRBJ2-1, the V gene TRBV2; 13 nucleotides agree with TRBD2. CDR1 and CDR2 from the germline V gene are SNHLY and FYNNEI. The length of the CDR3 is 15 residues. V was clipped by 7 bases and J by 3 bases; unmatched bases: 3. The CDR3 coding sequence is TGTGCCAGCACCGGGACTAGCGGGAACTACAATGAGCAGTTCTTC. Residues: CASTGTSGNYNEQFF.

Only one count was recorded for this clone. The chain has TRBV11-2 and TRBJ2-4, with D perhaps TRBD2 (5 bases). V lost 2 bases and J 0 bases, leaving 14 bases between the germline ends. Germline V gene data show CDR1 as SGHAT and CDR2 as FQNNGV. The CDR3 is made up of 17 amino acids. The CDR3 spells CASSLLVAPLAKNIQYF. The DNA for the CDR3 is TGTGCCAGCAGCTTATTGGTAGCGCCCTTAGCCAAAAACATTCAGTACTTC.

The J gene is TRBJ2-7, the V gene TRBV9; D gene uncertain. Germline V gene data show CDR1 as SGDLS and CDR2 as YYNGEE. This CDR3 region has 14 residues. Trimming pared 0 bases from V and 2 bases from J, leaving 9 bases between. The chain's CDR3 is CASSVAPGTYEQYF. CDR3 DNA sequence: TGTGCCAGCAGCGTAGCGCCCGGTACCTACGAGCAGTACTTC.

The genes are TRBV6-6 and TRBJ2-1; 9 nucleotides line up with TRBD1. This CDR3 spans 13 amino acids. V lost 6 bases to trimming and J lost 8 bases; unmatched junction nucleotides: 5. Germline V CDR1 and CDR2: MNHNY, SVGAGI (reference sequence). The CDR3 DNA reads as TGTGCCAGCAGCTCAGGGACAGGGTATGAGCAGTTCTTC. Translation: CASSSGTGYEQFF.

The chain is built from TRBV9 and TRBJ2-7; 7 bases are shared with TRBD1. The CDR3 sequence is 15 residues long. V lost 4 bases and J lost 3; bases outside the gene matches: 10. Looked up from germline, CDR1 is SGDLS and CDR2 is YYNGEE. The CDR3 bases are TGTGCCAGCAGCCCCCAGGGGGATAGAGACTACGAGCAGTACTTC. Protein: CASSPQGDRDYEQYF.

V and J are TRBV19 and TRBJ2-7; possibly TRBD1 for D (6 bases). V lost 8 bases and J 3 bases, leaving 14 bases between the germline ends. Germline assignment: CDR1 LNHDA and CDR2 SQIVND (reference sequence). The CDR3 extends over 13 amino acids. The CDR3, as DNA: TGTGCCAGTGGGAACAGGGAGCACTACGAGCAGTACTTC. It yields the protein CASGNREHYEQYF.

The chain has TRBV29-1 and TRBJ2-3; possibly TRBD1 for D (5 bases). The CDR3 is made up of 14 amino acids. Germline CDR1 and CDR2: SQVTM and ANQGSEA. Trimming took off 3 bases at V and 3 bases at J, with 13 bases between the two ends. The CDR3 bases are TGCAGCGTTGAGAGGCAGGGAAGGACAGATACGCAGTATTTT. Translating gives CSVERQGRTDTQYF.

The V gene is TRBV27, the J gene TRBJ2-3; weak D call: TRBD2 (5 bases). Trimming took off 0 bases at V and 1 base at J, with 8 bases between the two ends. CDR1 and CDR2 from the germline V gene are MNHEY and SMNVEV (reference sequence). The CDR3 totals 15 residues. The CDR3 region is CASSLSLARTDTQYF. As DNA, the CDR3 is TGTGCCAGCAGTTTATCGCTAGCCCGCACAGATACGCAGTATTTT.

The V call is TRBV10-3, the J call TRBJ1-4; D possibly corresponds to TRBD1 (5 bases). CDR1 is ENHRY, CDR2 SYGVKD, per germline. The CDR3 totals 15 residues. V dropped 3 bases and J dropped 4 bases, with 12 bases sitting between them. For the CDR3, the DNA is TGTGCCATCAGTGAATGGCAGGGCGTTAATGAAAAACTGTTTTTT. Amino acids: CAISEWQGVNEKLFF.